This T cell receptor (beta chain) was recovered during a study of T-cell reconstitution after alpha-beta-depleted transplantation in children. Germline V gene data show CDR1 as SGHNT and CDR2 as YENEEA. Trimming stripped 5 bases from V and 5 bases from J, with 12 bases between. The CDR3 totals 13 residues. Molecular barcoding with unique molecular identifiers was used for the TCRbeta library. MiXCR, applied by TCRdb to the PCR reads, yields one record per CDR3 protein. The sample records 600,000 to 700,000 distinct CDR3 sequences, around 17% being singletons. The rearrangement joins TRBV11-3 to TRBJ2-5; D is unresolved. The receptor's source is a human donor who donated a stem cell graft to a child with acute myeloid leukemia. The specimen was PBMCs from the stem cell graft donor, collected from the stem cell graft. CDR3 DNA sequence: TGTGCCAGCAGCCTTTGGTTTGGGGAGACCCAGTACTTC. Translated, it gives CASSLWFGETQYF. Full variable domain (rest looked up from reference TRBV11-3 and TRBJ2-5): EAGVVQSPRYKIIEKKQPVAFWCNPISGHNTLYWYLQNLGQGPELLIRYENEEAVDDSQLPKDRFSAERLKGVDSTLKIQPAELGDSAVYLCASSLWFGETQYFGPGTRLLVL.